Shown below are 9 T cell receptor beta chains from a single sample sequenced in a study of OX40 agonist ivuxolimab in advanced cancers. Produced via immunoSEQ multiplex PCR; TCRdb's table is partial and in-frame only. The repertoire has 65,000 to 95,000 clones, about 90% of them found once; the top ten carry about 11%. The sequenced sample was CD4+ or CD8+ T cells sorted from blood, obtained in a trial of the OX40 agonist ivuxolimab. Receptors were obtained from an adult with an advanced solid tumor such as melanoma, head and neck, liver or kidney cancer.

The chain recombines TRBV12-5 with TRBJ2-7; D unresolved. V lost 1 base and J lost 6, with 10 bases in between. The CDR3 has 13 amino acids. CDR1 is LGHNT, CDR2 FRNRAP, per germline. The DNA for the CDR3 is TGTGCTAGTGGTTTGGACCCCCCTCCCGAGCAGTACTTC. Translating it yields CASGLDPPPEQYF.

This chain links TRBV7-2 with TRBJ2-3; D is unresolved. Germline CDR1 and CDR2: SGHTA and FQGNSA. This CDR3 has 15 amino acids. Trimming left V 1 base short and J 0 bases short, with 8 bases between. CDR3 residues: CASSLVLGSTDTQYF. CDR3 sequence (DNA): TGTGCCAGCAGCTTAGTACTGGGTAGCACAGATACGCAGTATTTT.

The chain is built from TRBV27 and TRBJ1-1, with 9 bases matching TRBD1. Per germline, CDR1 MNHEY and CDR2 SMNVEV (reference sequence). With V trimmed by 5 bases and J by 5 bases, 6 bases remained unmatched. The CDR3 is made up of 14 amino acids. This CDR3 is CASSVNRGQTEAFF. In DNA, the CDR3 is TGTGCCAGCAGTGTCAACAGGGGGCAAACTGAAGCTTTCTTT.

The gene calls are TRBV7-9 and TRBJ2-4; D remains unclear. V was clipped by 2 bases and J by 0 bases, with 8 bases between them. CDR1 SEHNR and CDR2 FQNEAQ come from the germline V gene (reference sequence). This CDR3 comprises 15 residues. The CDR3 DNA reads as TGTGCCAGCAGCTTATCGTGGGAAGCCAAAAACATTCAGTACTTC. Translation: CASSLSWEAKNIQYF. Drawing the rest from reference TRBV7-9 and TRBJ2-4, the complete variable domain is DTGVSQNPRHKITKRGQNVTFRCDPISEHNRLYWYRQTLGQGPEFLTYFQNEAQLEKSRLLSDRFSAERPKGSFSTLEIQRTEQGDSAMYLCASSLSWEAKNIQYFGAGTRLSVL.

The chain is built from TRBV10-3 and TRBJ2-7, with D tentatively TRBD1 (6 bases). CDR1 and CDR2 from the germline V gene are ENHRY and SYGVKD. The V end lost 5 bases, the J end lost 4 bases, and 12 bases lay between the germline ends. This CDR3 has 13 amino acids. The CDR3 here is CAISWTAGYEQYF. The CDR3 DNA is TGTGCCATCAGTTGGACAGCCGGGTACGAGCAGTACTTC.

V usage is TRBV7-9 and J usage is TRBJ1-4, with D uncertain. CDR1 is SEHNR, CDR2 FQNEAQ, per germline (reference sequence). V was cut by 6 bases and J by 2 bases, with 7 bases left in between. The CDR3 contains 13 residues. This CDR3 reads CASSSPTNEKLFF. In DNA, the CDR3 is TGTGCCAGCAGTTCACCCACTAATGAAAAACTGTTTTTT.

The chain is built from TRBV9 and TRBJ2-5; perhaps TRBD2 as D (6 bases). The germline V gene encodes CDR1 SGDLS and CDR2 YYNGEE. V lost 3 bases, J lost 2 bases, and 20 bases lay in between. The length of the CDR3 is 17 residues. The CDR3, as DNA: TGTGCCAGCAGCGGAGGTAGCCGGGACTCACAACAAGAGACCCAGTACTTC. Translating gives CASSGGSRDSQQETQYF.

The chain joins TRBV10-3 to TRBJ2-5; TRBD2 agrees at 7 bases. The CDR3 loop spans 16 amino acids. V shed 0 bases, J shed 2 bases, and the junction held 6 bases outside the gene matches. Germline V gene data show CDR1 as ENHRY and CDR2 as SYGVKD. CDR3: CAISESRAGPQETQYF. As DNA, the CDR3 is TGTGCCATCAGTGAGTCTCGAGCGGGGCCGCAAGAGACCCAGTACTTC.

This rearrangement joins TRBV11-2 to TRBJ2-1; D call uncertain. The CDR3 extends over 18 amino acids. CDR1 and CDR2 (germline): SGHAT, FQNNGV. V lost 1 base, J lost 0 bases, and 16 bases lay in between. The CDR3 DNA follows: TGTGCCAGCAGCTTAGTTGCTGGACCCGTGAGCTCCTACAATGAGCAGTTCTTC. As protein: CASSLVAGPVSSYNEQFF.